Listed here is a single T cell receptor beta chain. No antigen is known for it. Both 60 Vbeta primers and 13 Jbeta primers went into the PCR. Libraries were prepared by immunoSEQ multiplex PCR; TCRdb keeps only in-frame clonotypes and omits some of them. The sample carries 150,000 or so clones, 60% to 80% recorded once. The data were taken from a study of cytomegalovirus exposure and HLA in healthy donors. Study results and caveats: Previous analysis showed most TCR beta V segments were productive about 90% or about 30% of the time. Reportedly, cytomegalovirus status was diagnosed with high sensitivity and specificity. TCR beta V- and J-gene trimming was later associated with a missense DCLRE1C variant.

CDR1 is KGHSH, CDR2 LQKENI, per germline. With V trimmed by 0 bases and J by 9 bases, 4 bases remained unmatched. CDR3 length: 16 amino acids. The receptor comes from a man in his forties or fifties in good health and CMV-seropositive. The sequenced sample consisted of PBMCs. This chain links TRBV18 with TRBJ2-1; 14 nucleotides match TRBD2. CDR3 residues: CASSPPGLAGAGEQFF. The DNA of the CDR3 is TGTGCCAGCTCACCACCGGGACTAGCGGGAGCGGGTGAGCAGTTCTTC.